This is a list of T cell receptor beta chains from one sample in a study of CD8+CD57+ T cells in acquired aplastic anemia. TCRdb itself ran the reads through MiXCR, one entry per CDR3 protein. Of 98,000 or so distinct CDR3 sequences listed, 40% to 65% were seen once; the top ten hold 25% to 35%. The sequenced sample was sorted CD4+, CD8+, or CD8+CD57+ T cells (not recorded which) from PBMCs. The receptors originated from a human donor in good health, serving as a control. Each CDR3 is given with its conserved first and last residue. Each record gives: CDR3 length, D gene, V gene, J gene, clone size, CDR3 protein, CDR3 DNA. The D gene is left open where the match is weak. Expanded clones get a size class; other rows say once, few or many, or leave the size out.

17	TRBD1	TRBV7-6	TRBJ2-7	NA	CASSSGIGQGISYEQYF	TGTGCCAGCAGCTCTGGAATCGGACAGGGTATCTCCTACGAGCAGTACTTC
13	TRBD1	TRBV27	TRBJ2-7	many	CASSLTGRYEQYF	TGTGCCAGCAGTTTGACAGGGCGGTACGAGCAGTACTTC
13	TRBD1	TRBV25-1	TRBJ2-1	few	CASREQGHNEQFF	TGTGCCAGCAGAGAACAGGGGCACAATGAGCAGTTCTTC
13	NA	TRBV19	TRBJ2-3	many	CASSYTFTDTQYF	TGTGCCAGTAGTTACACCTTCACAGATACGCAGTATTTT
16	TRBD1	TRBV6-2/TRBV6-3	TRBJ2-5	few	CASSPSTGGSGETQYF	TGTGCCAGCAGCCCCTCGACAGGGGGGTCGGGGGAGACCCAGTACTTC
15	NA	TRBV20-1	TRBJ1-5	many	CSARDKGDPNQPQHF	TGCAGTGCTAGAGATAAAGGGGACCCCAATCAGCCCCAGCATTTT
12	NA	TRBV29-1	TRBJ2-1	NA	CSVSWLYNEQFF	TGCAGCGTTTCCTGGTTGTACAATGAGCAGTTCTTC
18	TRBD2	TRBV25-1	TRBJ2-7	NA	CASSLGEVRLAGGPEQYF	TGTGCCAGCAGCTTAGGCGAGGTTCGACTAGCGGGGGGGCCCGAGCAGTACTTC
15	NA	TRBV4-3	TRBJ2-3	few	CASSQQGLVADTQYF	TGCGCCAGCAGCCAACAGGGACTGGTCGCAGATACGCAGTATTTT
13	NA	TRBV6-5	TRBJ1-2	many	CASSYMSTHGYTF	TGTGCCAGCAGTTACATGAGCACACATGGCTACACCTTC
13	TRBD1	TRBV6-5	TRBJ1-2	NA	CASSYEGANGNTF	TGTGCCAGCAGTTACGAGGGGGCGAACGGAAACACCTTC
15	NA	TRBV5-6	TRBJ1-3	few	CASSLLRGPGNTIYF	TGTGCCAGCAGCTTGCTCCGGGGGCCTGGAAACACCATATATTTT
13	NA	TRBV20-1	TRBJ1-2	many	CSAGNSKNYGYTF	TGCAGTGCTGGAAACAGTAAAAACTATGGCTACACCTTC
12	NA	TRBV29-1	TRBJ2-5	once	CSSRVGQETQYF	TGCAGCTCTCGGGTGGGCCAAGAGACCCAGTACTTC
15	TRBD1	TRBV5-5	TRBJ1-2	many	CASSPGTGTNYGYTF	TGTGCCAGCAGCCCCGGGACAGGGACGAACTATGGCTACACCTTC
11	NA	TRBV5-1	TRBJ2-3	NA	CASSPGDTQYF	TGCGCCAGCAGTCCGGGTGACACGCAGTATTTT
16	NA	TRBV25-1	TRBJ1-2	once	CASSGFLQPSGYGYTF	TGTGCCAGCAGTGGATTCTTGCAACCCTCTGGATATGGCTACACCTTC
14	NA	TRBV14	TRBJ1-2	NA	CASSQDLGLYGYTF	TGTGCCAGCAGCCAAGATTTGGGGCTCTATGGCTACACCTTC
14	NA	TRBV7-3	TRBJ2-5	many	CASSLGPGLETQYF	TGTGCCAGCAGCTTAGGGCCGGGATTAGAGACCCAGTACTTC
14	NA	TRBV15	TRBJ1-1	NA	CATSIRRDTPEAFF	TGTGCCACCAGCATCCGCCGGGACACACCTGAAGCTTTCTTT
15	NA	TRBV30	TRBJ1-2	few	CAWTFGIGLGYGYTF	TGTGCCTGGACCTTCGGGATAGGGCTTGGCTATGGCTACACCTTC
15	NA	TRBV4-1	TRBJ1-5	many	CASSPLRAAGQPQHF	TGCGCCAGCAGCCCCCTTAGGGCAGCGGGTCAGCCCCAGCATTTT
16	NA	TRBV27	TRBJ1-1	few	CASSLSEGGVDTEAFF	TGTGCCAGCAGCTTGTCGGAGGGCGGGGTCGACACTGAAGCTTTCTTT
14	NA	TRBV12-3/TRBV12-4	TRBJ1-5	many	CASSLMSGNQPQHF	TGTGCCAGCAGTTTGATGTCGGGAAATCAGCCCCAGCATTTT
12	TRBD2	TRBV12-3/TRBV12-4	TRBJ2-1	NA	CASSLLAGVQFF	TGTGCCAGCAGTTTACTAGCGGGGGTGCAGTTCTTC
13	NA	TRBV7-2	TRBJ1-2	NA	CASSQLGDYGYTF	TGTGCCAGCAGCCAATTGGGGGACTATGGCTACACCTTC
15	TRBD1	TRBV5-4	TRBJ2-7	medium-sized	CASSLSRGQGVEQYF	TGTGCCAGCAGCCTGTCGAGAGGACAGGGGGTCGAGCAGTACTTC
13	NA	TRBV19	TRBJ1-2	many	CASSVRGDYGYTF	TGTGCCAGTAGCGTCAGGGGTGACTATGGCTACACCTTC
12	TRBD1	TRBV19	TRBJ2-2	many	CASEQGNGELFF	TGTGCCAGCGAACAGGGGAACGGGGAGCTGTTTTTT
13	NA	TRBV2	TRBJ1-1	NA	CASRGELNTEAFF	TGTGCCAGCAGGGGAGAACTAAACACTGAAGCTTTCTTT
13	NA	TRBV29-1	TRBJ2-7	NA	CSVVIPPGYEQYF	TGCAGCGTTGTAATCCCTCCCGGCTACGAGCAGTACTTC
13	NA	TRBV24-1	TRBJ2-5	NA	CATSERTSETQYF	TGTGCCACCAGTGAGAGGACTTCGGAGACCCAGTACTTC
11	NA	TRBV15	TRBJ2-7	NA	CATSRGDEQYF	TGTGCCACCAGCAGGGGGGACGAGCAGTACTTC
20	NA	TRBV25-1	TRBJ1-1	NA	CASSEYEEGKASGANVLTFF	TGTGCCAGCAGTGAATATGAAGAGGGAAAGGCCTCTGGGGCCAACGTCCTGACTTTCTTT
15	NA	TRBV20-1	TRBJ2-7	NA	CSASMIRGRAYEQYF	TGCAGTGCTAGTATGATTCGGGGGCGGGCCTACGAGCAGTACTTC
14	NA	TRBV7-2	TRBJ1-5	many	CASSLGQINQPQHF	TGTGCCAGCAGCTTAGGACAGATCAATCAGCCCCAGCATTTT
17	TRBD2	TRBV5-5	TRBJ2-5	NA	CASSLAWLAGGPETQYF	TGTGCCAGCAGCTTGGCCTGGTTGGCGGGGGGGCCTGAGACCCAGTACTTC
14	NA	TRBV19	TRBJ1-1	few	CASSVDSANTEAFF	TGTGCCAGTAGTGTGGACAGCGCAAACACTGAAGCTTTCTTT
15	NA	TRBV27	TRBJ1-1	NA	CASSLSHKLNTEAFF	TGTGCCAGCAGTTTATCGCACAAACTGAACACTGAAGCTTTCTTT
11	NA	TRBV10-1	TRBJ1-1	many	CASSDTHEAFF	TGCGCCAGCAGCGACACCCATGAAGCTTTCTTT
16	NA	TRBV19	TRBJ1-4	many	CASSIVLAATNEKLFF	TGTGCCAGTAGTATAGTCCTGGCAGCAACTAATGAAAAACTGTTTTTT
15	NA	TRBV9	TRBJ2-6	many	CASSEVGAGANVLTF	TGTGCCAGCAGCGAGGTTGGGGCTGGGGCCAACGTCCTGACTTTC
11	TRBD1	TRBV29-1	TRBJ1-2	NA	CAGTGVYGYTF	TGCGCCGGGACAGGGGTCTATGGCTACACCTTC
13	NA	TRBV6-5	TRBJ2-3	NA	CASSYLGTDTQYF	TGTGCCAGCAGTTACTTGGGCACAGATACGCAGTATTTT
16	NA	TRBV11-2	TRBJ2-1	many	CASSVISPRRGNEQFF	TGTGCCAGCAGCGTAATCTCACCCCGGCGGGGCAATGAGCAGTTCTTC
12	NA	TRBV7-2	TRBJ1-6	few	CASSWIDSPLHF	TGTGCCAGCAGCTGGATTGACTCACCCCTCCACTTT
13	NA	TRBV2	TRBJ1-2	NA	CASRRLMGGGYTF	TGTGCCAGCAGACGCCTTATGGGAGGTGGCTACACCTTC
14	TRBD2	TRBV5-1	TRBJ2-5	few	CASTSGRGQETQYF	TGCGCCAGCACTAGCGGGAGGGGGCAAGAGACCCAGTACTTC
15	NA	TRBV7-2	TRBJ1-2	NA	CASSLDTRMTYGYTF	TGTGCCAGCAGCTTGGACACCAGGATGACCTATGGCTACACCTTC
15	TRBD1	TRBV2	TRBJ1-5	NA	CASSPLNRGRQPQHF	TGTGCCAGCAGTCCTCTTAACAGGGGACGACAGCCCCAGCATTTT